Following are 27 T cell receptor beta chains from one sample sequenced in a study of OX40 agonist ivuxolimab in advanced cancers. Clones were read by immunoSEQ multiplex PCR, and TCRdb kept only the in-frame ones, dropping some. The sample contains tens of thousands of clones, 80% to 85% of which appear only once. This specimen consisted of CD4+ or CD8+ T cells sorted from blood, obtained in a trial of the OX40 agonist ivuxolimab. The receptors shown here come from an adult with an advanced solid tumor such as melanoma, head and neck, liver or kidney cancer.

The V gene is TRBV6-1, the J gene TRBJ2-7; the D is unclear. The CDR3 consists of 13 residues. Germline lookup yields CDR1 MNHNS and CDR2 SASEGT. V was pared by 6 bases and J by 3 bases, with 12 bases between. CDR3 DNA: TGTGCCAGCAGGCCGACGGGCCGCTACGAGCAGTACTTC. Translating gives CASRPTGRYEQYF.

The V call is TRBV6-5, the J call TRBJ2-3; 10 bases are a match to TRBD2. Germline lookup yields CDR1 MNHEY and CDR2 SVGAGI. The CDR3 runs to 15 residues. After removal of 2 bases from V and 5 bases from J, the junction contained 4 bases not matched to a gene. The CDR3, as DNA: TGTGCCAGCAGTTACGACAGCGGGGGGGAAGATACGCAGTATTTT. Its protein is CASSYDSGGEDTQYF.

The rearrangement uses TRBV7-9 and TRBJ1-1; D gene ambiguous. V shed 2 bases and J shed 1 base, with 8 bases lying between them. CDR3 length: 14 amino acids. Germline V gene sequence: CDR1 SEHNR, CDR2 FQNEAQ (reference sequence). This chain's CDR3 is CASSLMGANTEAFF. CDR3 in DNA: TGTGCCAGCAGCTTAATGGGAGCGAACACTGAAGCTTTCTTT.

About this clone itself: The sample has other DNA sequences that encode this CDR3 too. The chain links TRBV6-5 to TRBJ2-7; D gene uncertain. CDR3 size: 14 residues. V was clipped by 2 bases and J by 1 base, with 9 bases between them. Per the germline V gene, CDR1 is MNHEY and CDR2 is SVGAGI. As DNA, the CDR3 is TGTGCCAGCAGTTACCAAACGGGTTCCTACGAGCAGTACTTC. It codes for CASSYQTGSYEQYF.

The chain has TRBV7-2 and TRBJ2-5, with 12 bases fitting TRBD2. V shed 3 bases, J shed 1 base, and the junction held 3 bases outside the gene matches. Per germline, CDR1 SGHTA and CDR2 FQGNSA. The CDR3 is made up of 16 amino acids. CDR3 bases: TGTGCCAGCAGCTTGATGGGACTAGCGGGCCAAGAGACCCAGTACTTC. It is translated as CASSLMGLAGQETQYF. Using reference TRBV7-2 and TRBJ2-5 for the parts outside the CDR3, the full variable domain is GAGVSQSPSNKVTEKGKDVELRCDPISGHTALYWYRQSLGQGLEFLIYFQGNSAPDKSGLPSDRFSAERTGGSVSTLTIQRTQQEDSAVYLCASSLMGLAGQETQYFGPGTRLLVL.

The rearrangement joins TRBV19 to TRBJ1-1; D is ambiguous. This CDR3 has 14 amino acids. Trimming took off 5 bases at V and 5 bases at J, with 15 bases between the two ends. Germline CDR1 is LNHDA and CDR2 is SQIVND (reference sequence). The CDR3 DNA reads TGTGCCAGTAGTTTGGCGGAAAGACGGACTGAAGCTTTCTTT. Translating gives CASSLAERRTEAFF.

V gene TRBV30 combines with J gene TRBJ1-5; D is possibly TRBD1 (6 bases). Between the trimmed V and J ends, which lost 0 bases and 6 bases, there was a span of 9 bases. This CDR3 comprises 13 residues. In germline, CDR1 is GTSNPN, CDR2 SVGIG (reference sequence). The CDR3 is CAWSVGGGQPQHF. The CDR3 nucleotides are TGTGCCTGGAGTGTCGGAGGGGGTCAGCCCCAGCATTTT.

The chain couples TRBV18 to TRBJ2-5; D perhaps matches TRBD2 (5 bases). Per germline, CDR1 KGHSH and CDR2 LQKENI. Trimming stripped 3 bases from V and 2 bases from J, with 13 bases between. The length of the CDR3 is 15 residues. The CDR3 coding sequence is TGTGCCAGCTCACCGTCGGAGGTTTTACAAGAGACCCAGTACTTC. It specifies CASSPSEVLQETQYF.

The chain joins TRBV15 to TRBJ1-4; TRBD1 might be the D (6 bases). CDR1 is LNHNV and CDR2 is YYDKDF in the germline V gene (reference sequence). V was cut by 6 bases and J by 0 bases, with 11 bases left in between. The length of the CDR3 is 15 residues. CDR3 coding DNA: TGTGCCACCAGTGCCCCAGGGGCAACTAATGAAAAACTGTTTTTT. As protein: CATSAPGATNEKLFF.

This chain links TRBV5-4 with TRBJ1-1, with TRBD1 matching over 10 bases. The CDR3 loop spans 15 amino acids. Trimming took 5 bases from V and 4 from J; bases not matched to a gene: 8. Germline V CDR1 and CDR2: SGHNT, YYREEE (reference sequence). CDR3 DNA sequence: TGTGCCAGCAGACCGGGACAGGGGACCGGCACTGAAGCTTTCTTT. It codes for CASRPGQGTGTEAFF.

The chain carries TRBV5-1 and TRBJ2-2; D remains unclear. Trimming took off 0 bases at V and 6 bases at J, with 18 bases between the two ends. The CDR3 is made up of 17 amino acids. CDR1 and CDR2 (germline): SGHRS, YFSETQ. CDR3 residues: CASSLASRPLEPGELFF. The CDR3 nucleotides read TGCGCCAGCAGCTTGGCGTCCCGGCCGCTGGAGCCCGGGGAGCTGTTTTTT.

The V and J genes are TRBV30 and TRBJ2-7; 9 bases agree with TRBD1. Trimming cost V 2 bases and J 6 bases; bases outside gene matches: 5. Germline CDR1 is GTSNPN and CDR2 is SVGIG (reference sequence). The CDR3 loop spans 13 amino acids. The CDR3 DNA is TGTGCCTGGAGTCCCGGGACAGGGACCGAGCAGTACTTC. Amino acid sequence: CAWSPGTGTEQYF.

This chain uses TRBV30 with TRBJ2-1; 8 bases fit TRBD2. Unmatched junction bases numbered 8, after V lost 0 bases and J lost 4 bases. This CDR3 has 16 amino acids. CDR1 and CDR2 (germline): GTSNPN, SVGIG (reference sequence). This CDR3 reads CAWSVLSGGWYNEQFF. CDR3 in DNA: TGTGCCTGGAGTGTACTGTCGGGAGGGTGGTACAATGAGCAGTTCTTC.

This sequence joins TRBV7-2 and TRBJ2-3; D remains unclear. Germline V gives CDR1 SGHTA, CDR2 FQGNSA. The V end was cut by 1 base, the J end by 3 bases, with 11 bases between. The CDR3 runs to 15 residues. CDR3 nucleotide sequence: TGTGCCAGCAGCTTAGACGGCCTGTCTACAGATACGCAGTATTTT. Protein product: CASSLDGLSTDTQYF.

V usage is TRBV30 and J usage is TRBJ1-2; perhaps TRBD1 as D (5 bases). The length of the CDR3 is 14 residues. Trimming removed 2 bases at V and 6 bases at J, with 16 bases between. Germline V gene data show CDR1 as GTSNPN and CDR2 as SVGIG (reference sequence). The CDR3 loop reads CAWSPVGGPNGYTF. In DNA form, the CDR3 reads TGTGCCTGGAGTCCCGTGGGGGGTCCTAATGGCTACACCTTC.

The J gene is TRBJ2-5, the V gene TRBV11-2; perhaps TRBD2 as D (6 bases). Germline CDR1 reads SGHAT; CDR2 reads FQNNGV. V was shortened by 5 bases and J by 1 base, with 14 bases between the two germline ends. This CDR3 is 15 amino acids long. The CDR3 here is CASSPMRTIQETQYF. DNA for the CDR3: TGTGCCAGCAGCCCCATGAGGACTATCCAAGAGACCCAGTACTTC.

This rearrangement joins TRBV6-5 to TRBJ2-7, with D perhaps assigned TRBD1 or TRBD2 (5 bases each). CDR3 length: 12 amino acids. Deletions cut 10 bases from V and 1 base from J, with 11 bases between. Germline CDR1 and CDR2: MNHEY and SVGAGI. This CDR3 reads CATGTESYEQYF. The CDR3 DNA follows: TGTGCCACCGGGACGGAATCCTACGAGCAGTACTTC.

This chain joins TRBV10-3 and TRBJ2-7; D is possibly TRBD1 (5 bases). V gave up 3 bases and J gave up 6 bases, with 12 bases separating them. The CDR3 sequence is 13 residues long. The germline CDR1 and CDR2 sequences are ENHRY and SYGVKD. This CDR3 is CAISEMEGAEQYF. The CDR3 bases are TGTGCCATCAGTGAAATGGAAGGGGCCGAGCAGTACTTC.

The rearrangement uses TRBV15 and TRBJ2-5, with D possibly matching TRBD1 (6 bases). The V gene lost 0 bases and the J gene lost 5 bases, with 10 bases spanning the gap. CDR3 length: 14 amino acids. Germline V gene sequence: CDR1 LNHNV, CDR2 YYDKDF (reference sequence). The CDR3 nucleotides read TGTGCCACCAGCAGAGATGGACAGTATGAGACCCAGTACTTC. Protein product: CATSRDGQYETQYF.

CDR3 in DNA: TGTGCCAGCAGCTTGGGCGGGGGGCGAGGTAATTCACCCCTCCACTTT. Its translation is CASSLGGGRGNSPLHF. The rearrangement uses TRBV5-4 and TRBJ1-6; the D gene is possibly TRBD1 (6 bases). The ends were cut back, 0 bases at V and 6 bases at J, with 13 bases in the middle. CDR3 length equals 16 residues. CDR1 and CDR2 from the germline V gene are SGHNT and YYREEE (reference sequence). The entire variable domain, with the rest obtained from reference TRBV5-4 and TRBJ1-6, is as follows: ETGVTQSPTHLIKTRGQQVTLRCSSQSGHNTVSWYQQALGQGPQFIFQYYREEENGRGNFPPRFSGLQFPNYSSELNVNALELDDSALYLCASSLGGGRGNSPLHFGNGTRLTVT.

In DNA form, the CDR3 reads TGTGCCAGCAGTTACCCCTTCTACGAGCAGTACTTC. The encoded protein is CASSYPFYEQYF. The genes are TRBV6-5 and TRBJ2-7; unclear D gene. The CDR3 has 12 residues. Germline loops: CDR1 MNHEY, CDR2 SVGAGI. Trimming removed 2 bases at V and 3 bases at J, with 5 bases between.

DNA for the CDR3: TGTGCCAGCAGTCTTTCGGGACTAGCGGTCGATGAGCAGTTCTTC. As protein: CASSLSGLAVDEQFF. The rearrangement uses TRBV6-1 and TRBJ2-1, with TRBD2 identical over 11 bases. Losses at the gene ends were 5 bases for V and 8 bases for J; bases not matched to a gene: 8. CDR1 MNHNS and CDR2 SASEGT come from the germline V gene. This CDR3 has 15 residues.

This rearrangement joins TRBV29-1 to TRBJ2-5, with 8 bases identical to TRBD1. Germline V CDR1 and CDR2: SQVTM, ANQGSEA. The CDR3 is 12 residues long. V lost 7 bases, J lost 5 bases, and 6 bases stayed unmatched. CDR3: CSGARGLETQYF. The DNA for the CDR3 is TGCAGCGGAGCCAGGGGGCTGGAGACCCAGTACTTC.

The J gene is TRBJ2-4, the V gene TRBV18, with TRBD1 identical over 9 bases. Germline CDR1 and CDR2: KGHSH and LQKENI. This CDR3 is built from 16 residues. V lost 2 bases to trimming and J lost 2 bases; unmatched junction nucleotides: 4. The DNA for the CDR3 is TGTGCCAGCTCACCATCCGGGACAGGGACCAAAAACATTCAGTACTTC. Its translation is CASSPSGTGTKNIQYF. The full variable domain, rest sourced from reference TRBV18 and TRBJ2-4, is NAGVMQNPRHLVRRRGQEARLRCSPMKGHSHVYWYRQLPEEGLKFMVYLQKENIIDESGMPKERFSAEFPKEGPSILRIQQVVRGDSAAYFCASSPSGTGTKNIQYFGAGTRLSVL.

The chain combines TRBV5-4 with TRBJ1-2, with D unclear. CDR1 is SGHNT and CDR2 is YYREEE in the germline V gene (reference sequence). CDR3 length: 12 amino acids. The V and J ends lost 3 bases and 4 bases respectively, with 7 bases between them. The chain's CDR3 is CASSSDFYGYTF. The CDR3 bases are TGTGCCAGCAGCTCGGATTTCTATGGCTACACCTTC. The variable domain in full, completed from reference TRBV5-4 and TRBJ1-2, reads ETGVTQSPTHLIKTRGQQVTLRCSSQSGHNTVSWYQQALGQGPQFIFQYYREEENGRGNFPPRFSGLQFPNYSSELNVNALELDDSALYLCASSSDFYGYTFGSGTRLTVV.

The V and J genes are TRBV2 and TRBJ2-3; D is unclear. Germline CDR1 reads SNHLY; CDR2 reads FYNNEI. V was trimmed by 6 bases and J by 5 bases, leaving 9 bases between them. The CDR3 sequence is 12 residues long. As DNA, the CDR3 is TGTGCCAGCAGACCTGAAGGAGATACGCAGTATTTT. It translates to CASRPEGDTQYF.

The rearrangement joins TRBV29-1 to TRBJ1-1, with TRBD1 identical over 8 bases. The germline V gene has CDR1 SQVTM and CDR2 ANQGSEA. This CDR3 region has 15 residues. Trimming removed 3 bases from V and 4 bases from J; junction bases left unmatched: 10. CDR3 in amino acids: CSVEKGGQAGTEAFF. The CDR3 nucleotides are TGCAGCGTTGAGAAGGGGGGACAGGCGGGCACTGAAGCTTTCTTT.